The next 23 T cell receptor beta chains were all read from a single sample in a study of cytomegalovirus exposure and HLA in healthy donors. The PCR had 60 Vbeta and 13 Jbeta primers. This table comes from immunoSEQ multiplex PCR, and its TCRdb copy is limited to in-frame clones, with some not included. The table has approximately 54,000 clones, 82% seen once; the top ten hold under 3.5%. The sequenced sample was PBMCs. The receptor set was obtained from a woman under 30 in good health and CMV-seronegative.

The chain joins TRBV9 to TRBJ2-5; TRBD2 aligns across 7 bases. The J call is uncertain, as TRBJ2-7 better fits the DNA end. The CDR3 length is 15 residues. Germline assignment: CDR1 SGDLS and CDR2 YYNGEE. Here the CDR3 DNA reads TGTGCCAGCAGCGAGTCCCTCTCGGCGGGAGTCGAGCAGTACTTC. Amino acid sequence: CASSESLSAGVEQYF.

The chain links TRBV5-1 to TRBJ2-3, with 8 positions matching TRBD2. J was trimmed by 1 base and V by 4 bases; bases with no gene match: 5. The length of the CDR3 is 15 residues. Per germline, CDR1 SGHRS and CDR2 YFSETQ. The CDR3 DNA reads as TGCGCCAGCAGCCCCGTAGCGGGACGCACAGATACGCAGTATTTT. Amino acids: CASSPVAGRTDTQYF.

This rearrangement joins TRBV5-6 to TRBJ2-7, with a possible D match to TRBD1 (6 bases). The CDR3 has 15 residues. Looked up from germline, CDR1 is SGHDT and CDR2 is YYEEEE. The ends were cut back, 4 bases at V and 2 bases at J, with 16 bases in the middle. Written as DNA, the CDR3 is TGTGCCAGCAGCCCGGCGATGGGGGCAACCTACGAGCAGTACTTC. This gives the protein CASSPAMGATYEQYF. Supplemented by reference TRBV5-6 and TRBJ2-7, the full variable domain reads DAGVTQSPTHLIKTRGQQVTLRCSPKSGHDTVSWYQQALGQGPQFIFQYYEEEERQRGNFPDRFSGHQFPNYSSELNVNALLLGDSALYLCASSPAMGATYEQYFGPGTRLTVT.

The rearrangement uses TRBV10-1 and TRBJ2-1, with TRBD2 matching 9 bases. The CDR3 loop spans 15 amino acids. V was pared by 0 bases and J by 6 bases, with 3 bases of the junction left unmatched. CDR1 and CDR2 from the germline V gene are WNHNN and SYGVQD (reference sequence). Here the CDR3 reads CASSESGLASNEQFF. The CDR3 bases are TGCGCCAGCAGTGAGTCGGGACTAGCATCCAATGAGCAGTTCTTC.

This clone was observed a single time. The V call is TRBV9, the J call TRBJ1-1, with D possibly matching TRBD1 (6 bases). V was pared by 0 bases and J by 0 bases, with 9 bases between. The CDR3 spans 15 residues. Germline CDR1 is SGDLS and CDR2 is YYNGEE. CDR3 loop: CASSVGTVLNTEAFF. The CDR3 nucleotides read TGTGCCAGCAGCGTAGGGACAGTCTTGAACACTGAAGCTTTCTTT.

The J gene is TRBJ2-5, the V gene TRBV10-3; D is perhaps TRBD2 (5 bases). V lost 0 bases, J lost 3 bases, and 11 bases lay in between. Looked up from germline, CDR1 is ENHRY and CDR2 is SYGVKD. The CDR3 sequence is 15 residues long. The CDR3 is CAISESDGVKETQYF. CDR3 nucleotides: TGTGCCATCAGTGAGTCGGACGGGGTAAAAGAGACCCAGTACTTC.

The rearrangement uses TRBV5-8 and TRBJ2-5; maybe TRBD2 (5 bases). Germline values: CDR1 SGHTS, CDR2 YDEGEE. The CDR3 totals 14 residues. V was clipped by 4 bases and J by 2 bases, with 12 bases between them. CDR3 region: CASSPRERQETQYF. The CDR3 nucleotides read TGTGCCAGCAGCCCCCGAGAGCGGCAAGAGACCCAGTACTTC.

The rearrangement uses TRBV14 and TRBJ1-2; TRBD1 aligns across 9 bases. Germline lookup yields CDR1 SGHDN and CDR2 FVKESK. J gave up 5 bases and V 0 bases, and 4 bases lay outside the gene matches. The CDR3 is 15 amino acids. The chain's CDR3 is CASSQDTGGWYGYTF. CDR3 bases: TGTGCCAGCAGCCAAGACACAGGGGGCTGGTATGGCTACACCTTC.

V is TRBV11-2 and J is TRBJ2-5; tentatively, D is TRBD1 (5 bases). CDR1 SGHAT and CDR2 FQNNGV come from the germline V gene. Trimming pared 5 bases from V and 0 bases from J, leaving 10 bases between. The CDR3 spans 14 residues. The DNA for the CDR3 is TGTGCCAGCAGCCTGACAGACTACCAAGAGACCCAGTACTTC. It is translated as CASSLTDYQETQYF.

The genes are TRBV13 and TRBJ1-2; 7 bases match TRBD1. The CDR3 is 13 amino acids. Germline V gives CDR1 PRHDT, CDR2 FYEKMQ (reference sequence). Losses at the gene ends were 8 bases for V and 0 bases for J; bases not matched to a gene: 3. The CDR3 sequence is CASGQATNYGYTF. DNA of the CDR3: TGTGCCAGCGGACAGGCGACTAACTATGGCTACACCTTC.

The chain employs TRBV6-1 and TRBJ1-1; possibly TRBD1 for D (5 bases). V was shortened by 3 bases and J by 5 bases, with 16 bases between the two germline ends. Germline loops: CDR1 MNHNS, CDR2 SASEGT. The CDR3 sequence is 15 residues long. CDR3 in amino acids: CASSDRQPEGTEAFF. CDR3 DNA: TGTGCCAGCAGTGACCGACAGCCCGAAGGGACTGAAGCTTTCTTT.

The chain carries TRBV21-1 and TRBJ2-7; the table's D gene call, TRBD1, was not cross checked with the DNA. TRBV21-1 is shown as a pseudogene. This CDR3 spans 13 amino acids. CDR3 DNA sequence: TGTGCCAGCAGCAATGGGAAGGGGTACGAGCAGTACTTC. It specifies CASSNGKGYEQYF.

The V gene is TRBV6-5, the J gene TRBJ1-1; D uncertain. The V gene's germline CDR1 is MNHEY and CDR2 SVGAGI. V lost 2 bases and J 1 base, leaving 8 bases between the germline ends. The CDR3 covers 14 residues. CDR3 nucleotide sequence: TGTGCCAGCAGTTACCGACCAGGGAACACTGAAGCTTTCTTT. This encodes CASSYRPGNTEAFF.

The rearrangement uses TRBV7-3 and TRBJ2-2; 8 bases line up with TRBD1. V lost 6 bases to trimming and J lost 5 bases; unmatched junction nucleotides: 8. This CDR3 is built from 15 residues. The germline gives CDR1 SGHTA, CDR2 FQGTGA. Here the CDR3 reads CASSSTGGRTGELFF. The CDR3 coding sequence is TGTGCCAGCAGTTCAACAGGGGGGAGAACCGGGGAGCTGTTTTTT.

The J gene is TRBJ2-7, the V gene TRBV30; no reliable D call. Between the trimmed V and J ends, which lost 2 bases and 4 bases, there was a span of 12 bases. There are 13 residues in the CDR3. Germline CDR1 GTSNPN, CDR2 SVGIG (reference sequence). The CDR3 nucleotides read TGTGCCTGGAGTCTTGACTCGGAATACGAGCAGTACTTC. Translation gives CAWSLDSEYEQYF.

The chain couples TRBV4-1 to TRBJ1-3; D remains unclear. The CDR3 is made up of 14 amino acids. The germline V gene has CDR1 MGHRA and CDR2 YSYEKL. The ends were cut back, 3 bases at V and 2 bases at J, with 8 bases in the middle. CDR3 nucleotides: TGCGCCAGCAGCCACCAGGTGGCTGGAAACACCATATATTTT. It specifies CASSHQVAGNTIYF.

The gene calls are TRBV6-1 and TRBJ2-3, with 7 bases fitting TRBD2. J was trimmed by 6 bases and V by 5 bases; bases with no gene match: 5. CDR1 is MNHNS and CDR2 is SASEGT in the germline V gene. The CDR3 covers 13 residues. For the CDR3, the DNA is TGTGCCAGCAGTAGGACTAGATCCGATACGCAGTATTTT. Amino acid sequence: CASSRTRSDTQYF.

CDR3 nucleotides: TGTGCCAGCAGGCGGGAGGGGTCACCAACTAACTATGGCTACACCTTC. It translates to CASRREGSPTNYGYTF. The chain recombines TRBV5-4 with TRBJ1-2, with D possibly TRBD1 on 5 matching bases. V lost 5 bases to trimming and J lost 0 bases, with 17 bases between them. The CDR3 loop spans 16 amino acids. Germline lookup yields CDR1 SGHNT and CDR2 YYREEE (reference sequence).

The J gene is TRBJ1-2, the V gene TRBV27; perhaps TRBD1 as D (6 bases). Germline V lookup: CDR1 MNHEY, CDR2 SMNVEV (reference sequence). Trimming shortened V by 8 bases and J by 4 bases, and 20 bases separated the two germline ends. This CDR3 region has 15 residues. The DNA for the CDR3 is TGTGCCAGCTGGGGCCTGGACAGTCTTTTCTATGGCTACACCTTC. Amino acids: CASWGLDSLFYGYTF.

This clone showed up just once. The J gene is TRBJ2-5, the V gene TRBV7-8, with 8 bases identical to TRBD1. The CDR3 has 17 amino acids. Per the germline V gene, CDR1 is SGHVS and CDR2 is FQNEAQ. J lost 3 bases, V lost 4 bases, and 13 bases had no gene match. The CDR3 loop reads CASSSNSITGGKETQYF. The CDR3, as DNA: TGTGCCAGCAGCTCGAACAGCATTACAGGGGGAAAAGAGACCCAGTACTTC.

A few counts support this clone. This chain joins TRBV28 and TRBJ2-6; possibly TRBD1 for D (6 bases). CDR3 size: 16 residues. In germline, CDR1 is MDHEN, CDR2 SYDVKM. V was cut by 5 bases and J by 0 bases, with 11 bases left in between. CDR3 sequence: CASSRGHHSGANVLTF. The CDR3 region has the DNA TGTGCCAGCAGTCGGGGACACCACTCTGGGGCCAACGTCCTGACTTTC.

The J gene is TRBJ2-1, the V gene TRBV21-1; the table's D call TRBD1 went unverified against the DNA. TRBV21-1 is labeled a pseudogene. This CDR3 contains 15 residues. CDR3 residues: CASSNGQGARNEQFF. The CDR3 DNA sequence: TGTGCCAGCAGCAACGGACAGGGGGCGAGGAATGAGCAGTTCTTC.

This chain uses TRBV11-2 with TRBJ2-1, with 7 bases that match TRBD1. Looked up from germline, CDR1 is SGHAT and CDR2 is FQNNGV. The CDR3 runs to 12 residues. V was clipped by 7 bases and J by 15 bases; unmatched bases: 12. Here the CDR3 DNA reads TGTGCCAGCACTTCGCAGCCGGGACAGTTGTTCTTC. Translating it yields CASTSQPGQLFF.